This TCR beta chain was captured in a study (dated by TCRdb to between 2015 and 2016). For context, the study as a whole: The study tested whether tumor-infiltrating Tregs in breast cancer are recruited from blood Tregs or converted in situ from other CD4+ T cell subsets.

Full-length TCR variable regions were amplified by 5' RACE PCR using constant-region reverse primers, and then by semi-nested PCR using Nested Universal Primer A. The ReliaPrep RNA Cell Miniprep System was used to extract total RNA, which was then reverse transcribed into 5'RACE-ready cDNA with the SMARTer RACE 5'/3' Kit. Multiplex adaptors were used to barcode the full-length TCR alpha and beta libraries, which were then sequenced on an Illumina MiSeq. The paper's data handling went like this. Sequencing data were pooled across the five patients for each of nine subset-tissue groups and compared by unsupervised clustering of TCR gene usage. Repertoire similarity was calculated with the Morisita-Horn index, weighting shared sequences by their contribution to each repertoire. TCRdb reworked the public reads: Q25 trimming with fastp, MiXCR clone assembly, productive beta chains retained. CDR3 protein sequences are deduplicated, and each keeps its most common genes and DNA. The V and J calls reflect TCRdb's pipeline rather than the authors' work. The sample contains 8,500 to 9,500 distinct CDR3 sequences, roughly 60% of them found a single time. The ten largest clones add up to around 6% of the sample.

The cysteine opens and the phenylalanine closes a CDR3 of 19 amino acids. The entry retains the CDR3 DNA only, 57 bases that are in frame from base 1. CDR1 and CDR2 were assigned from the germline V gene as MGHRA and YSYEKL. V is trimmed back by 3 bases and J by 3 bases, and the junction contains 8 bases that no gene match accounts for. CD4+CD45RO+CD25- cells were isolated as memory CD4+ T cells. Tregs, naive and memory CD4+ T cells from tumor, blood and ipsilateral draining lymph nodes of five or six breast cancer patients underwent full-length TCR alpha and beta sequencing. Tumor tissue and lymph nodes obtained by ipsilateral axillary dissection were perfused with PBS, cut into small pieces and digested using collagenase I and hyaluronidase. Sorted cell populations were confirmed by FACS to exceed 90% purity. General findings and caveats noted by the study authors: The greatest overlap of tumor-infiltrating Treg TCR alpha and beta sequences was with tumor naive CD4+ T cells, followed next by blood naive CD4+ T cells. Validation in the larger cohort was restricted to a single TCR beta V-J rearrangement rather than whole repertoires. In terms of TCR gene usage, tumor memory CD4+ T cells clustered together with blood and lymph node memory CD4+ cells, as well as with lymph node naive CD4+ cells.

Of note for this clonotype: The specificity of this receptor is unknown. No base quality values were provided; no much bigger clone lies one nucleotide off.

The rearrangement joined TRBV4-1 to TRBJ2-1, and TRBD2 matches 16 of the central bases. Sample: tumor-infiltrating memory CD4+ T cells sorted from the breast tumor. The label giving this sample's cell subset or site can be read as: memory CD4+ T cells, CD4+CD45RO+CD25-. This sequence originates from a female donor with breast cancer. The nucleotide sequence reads TGCGCCAGCAGCCACCCGGGACTAGCGGGAGGGTTCGACTACAATGAGCAGTTCTTC. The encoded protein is CASSHPGLAGGFDYNEQFF.